The 31 T cell receptor beta chains below all came from one sample that was sequenced in a study of T-cell reconstitution after alpha-beta-depleted transplantation in children. Library preparation (for TCRbeta) was performed with unique molecular identifiers. TCRdb analysed the PCR reads with MiXCR anew, one entry per CDR3 protein. The table shows 70,000 to 95,000 distinct CDR3 sequences, with roughly a sixth occurring only once. The material was PBMCs, mostly from graft donor cells, obtained 180 days after TCRalphabeta/CD19-depleted stem cell transplant. These receptors all stem from a male patient between 2 and 15 years old who had a stem cell transplant for acute lymphoblastic leukemia, so the T cells may come from the graft donor.

The sample holds a few counts of this clonotype. The chain couples TRBV7-9 to TRBJ2-7, with 8 bases identical to TRBD1. Germline loops: CDR1 SEHNR, CDR2 FQNEAQ (reference sequence). The CDR3 is made up of 17 amino acids. V dropped 3 bases and J dropped 3; count of bases not matched to a gene: 13. CDR3 nucleotides: TGTGCCAGCAGCTTGATTTTAACCGGGACAGGACACTACGAGCAGTACTTC. Translating gives CASSLILTGTGHYEQYF. Full variable domain (outside the CDR3, taken from reference TRBV7-9 and TRBJ2-7): DTGVSQNPRHKITKRGQNVTFRCDPISEHNRLYWYRQTLGQGPEFLTYFQNEAQLEKSRLLSDRFSAERPKGSFSTLEIQRTEQGDSAMYLCASSLILTGTGHYEQYFGPGTRLTVT.

This clonotype has a count of ten or more. Mismatch with germline at one junction end may stem from a read error. V usage is TRBV7-7 and J usage is TRBJ2-5; D may be TRBD2 (6 bases). CDR3 length equals 15 residues. The germline V gene has CDR1 SSHAT and CDR2 FNYEAQ (reference sequence). The CDR3 DNA is TGTGCTAGCAGCCCGGGACTGGCCCTCCAAGAGACCCAGTACTTC. Its protein is CASSPGLALQETQYF.

V usage is TRBV7-9 and J usage is TRBJ2-7, with D perhaps matching TRBD1 (6 bases). Germline CDR1 reads SEHNR; CDR2 reads FQNEAQ (reference sequence). This CDR3 has 13 amino acids. V was cut by 4 bases and J by 2 bases, with 9 bases left in between. The CDR3 sequence: CASSSTGPYEQYF. The CDR3 DNA reads TGTGCCAGCAGCTCCACAGGGCCCTACGAGCAGTACTTC.

J is TRBJ2-5 and V is TRBV5-1; TRBD2 matches 7 bases. The V gene's germline CDR1 is SGHRS and CDR2 YFSETQ. The ends lost 1 base at V and 3 bases at J; junction bases unmatched: 6. The CDR3 has 15 residues. CDR3 nucleotides: TGCGCCAGCAGCTTGTGGGCGGGAGTGGAAGAGACCCAGTACTTC. Its translation is CASSLWAGVEETQYF.

This clonotype was detected only a few times. This chain joins TRBV27 and TRBJ2-3, with D uncertain. This CDR3 has 15 amino acids. Per germline, CDR1 MNHEY and CDR2 SMNVEV (reference sequence). Trimming stripped 2 bases from V and 0 bases from J, with 9 bases between. The CDR3 here is CASSLIRQSTDTQYF. The CDR3 nucleotides read TGTGCCAGCAGTTTAATTCGCCAGAGCACAGATACGCAGTATTTT.

This clonotype was found a few times. The DNA of the CDR3 is TGTGCCAGCAGACCGGACAGGGGGTGGGAGACCCAGTACTTC. It specifies CASRPDRGWETQYF. The V call is TRBV2, the J call TRBJ2-5; 10 bases fit TRBD1. The germline V gene encodes CDR1 SNHLY and CDR2 FYNNEI. V gave up 6 bases and J gave up 5 bases; unmatched junction bases: 6. CDR3 length equals 14 residues.

Points on this clonotype: The junction and the germline gene differ at one end; a read error may be behind it. The V gene is TRBV12-3 or TRBV12-4, the J gene TRBJ2-1; D may be TRBD2 (6 bases). The CDR3 has 14 residues. Here the CDR3 DNA reads TGTGCCAGCAGTTTTACTAGCCCCATATTCGAGCAGATCTTC. Its protein is CASSFTSPIFEQIF.

This clonotype was counted ten times or more. The chain joins TRBV6-5 to TRBJ2-7, with 9 positions matching TRBD1. V lost 2 bases, J lost 12 bases, and 14 bases stayed unmatched. CDR3 size: 15 residues. Germline V gene sequence: CDR1 MNHEY, CDR2 SVGAGI. This CDR3 is CASSYHAGTGRIMYF. Here the CDR3 DNA reads TGTGCCAGCAGTTACCACGCTGGGACAGGGCGTATAATGTACTTC.

This clonotype occurred many times. This chain connects TRBV6-2 or TRBV6-3 to TRBJ1-1, with D perhaps matching TRBD1 (5 bases). Trimming stripped 2 bases from V and 8 bases from J, with 12 bases between. Germline assignment: CDR1 MNHEY and CDR2 SVGEGT. There are 13 residues in the CDR3. CDR3 region: CASSYERQKEAFF. The CDR3 DNA is TGTGCCAGCAGTTACGAAAGACAGAAAGAAGCTTTCTTT.

J is TRBJ1-6 and V is TRBV5-1, with TRBD1 matching over 8 bases. Germline values: CDR1 SGHRS, CDR2 YFSETQ. Germline trimming cut 3 bases from V and 3 bases from J; bases unmatched to any gene: 5. This CDR3 is 16 amino acids long. The CDR3 bases are TGCGCCAGCAGCTATGGTGACAGGGGCTATAATTCACCCCTCCACTTT. Its translation: CASSYGDRGYNSPLHF. The whole variable domain, filled in from reference TRBV5-1 and TRBJ1-6, reads KAGVTQTPRYLIKTRGQQVTLSCSPISGHRSVSWYQQTPGQGLQFLFEYFSETQRNKGNFPGRFSGRQFSNSRSEMNVSTLELGDSALYLCASSYGDRGYNSPLHFGNGTRLTVT.

The V gene is TRBV27, the J gene TRBJ1-1; D ambiguous. The CDR3 is 11 residues long. Trimming shortened V by 7 bases and J by 1 base, and 4 bases separated the two germline ends. Germline values: CDR1 MNHEY, CDR2 SMNVEV (reference sequence). CDR3 DNA sequence: TGTGCCAGCAACTCGAACACTGAAGCTTTCTTT. Amino acid sequence: CASNSNTEAFF.

This clonotype has more than one count but fewer than ten. The genes are TRBV5-1 and TRBJ2-1, with TRBD1 matching over 8 bases. After removal of 0 bases from V and 8 bases from J, the junction contained 10 bases not matched to a gene. The CDR3 spans 16 residues. Germline lookup yields CDR1 SGHRS and CDR2 YFSETQ. The DNA for the CDR3 is TGCGCCAGCAGCTTGGAAGGGACAGGAGAATTCGATGAGCAGTTCTTC. It is translated as CASSLEGTGEFDEQFF.

The rearrangement links TRBV12-5 to TRBJ2-1; D call uncertain. CDR1 and CDR2 from the germline V gene are LGHNT and FRNRAP. Trimming removed 3 bases from V and 5 bases from J, with 2 bases in between. The CDR3 extends over 11 amino acids. DNA of the CDR3: TGTGCTAGTGGTTTAAACAATGAGCAGTTCTTC. Translating gives CASGLNNEQFF.

This clonotype showed up just a few times. The chain combines TRBV6-5 with TRBJ2-6; 9 positions agree with TRBD1. After removal of 0 bases from V and 3 bases from J, the junction contained 3 bases not matched to a gene. Germline values: CDR1 MNHEY, CDR2 SVGAGI. The CDR3 is made up of 17 amino acids. The CDR3 nucleotides read TGTGCCAGCAGTTACTCGGGGGACAGGGTTGGGGCCAACGTCCTGACTTTC. Amino acids: CASSYSGDRVGANVLTF.

To note about this clonotype: A much larger clone differs from this one at a single base, so this may be a read error. CDR3 sequence reads: CASFPRQNSPLHF. Written as DNA, the CDR3 is TGTGCCAGTTTCCCGAGACAAAATTCACCCCTCCACTTT. The rearrangement uses TRBV18 and TRBJ1-6, with unresolved D. Looked up from germline, CDR1 is KGHSH and CDR2 is LQKENI. The length of the CDR3 is 13 residues. V lost 9 bases, J lost 7 bases, and 13 bases lay in between. Full variable domain (outside the CDR3, taken from reference TRBV18 and TRBJ1-6): NAGVMQNPRHLVRRRGQEARLRCSPMKGHSHVYWYRQLPEEGLKFMVYLQKENIIDESGMPKERFSAEFPKEGPSILRIQQVVRGDSAAYFCASFPRQNSPLHFGNGTRLTVT.

The gene calls are TRBV7-8 and TRBJ1-1, with D hard to call. CDR3 length: 12 residues. V was trimmed by 5 bases and J by 10 bases, leaving 14 bases between them. CDR1 SGHVS and CDR2 FQNEAQ come from the germline V gene. The CDR3 nucleotides read TGTGCCAGCAGCCAAGCCCCTCCTAGAGCTTTCTTT. Protein product: CASSQAPPRAFF. Full variable domain (rest looked up from reference TRBV7-8 and TRBJ1-1): GAGVSQSPRYKVAKRGQDVALRCDPISGHVSLFWYQQALGQGPEFLTYFQNEAQLDKSGLPSDRFFAERPEGSVSTLKIQRTQQEDSAVYLCASSQAPPRAFFGQGTRLTVV.

The rearrangement joins TRBV20-1 to TRBJ1-2; D is perhaps TRBD1 (5 bases). This CDR3 is 11 amino acids long. Trimming removed 3 bases at V and 8 bases at J, with 10 bases between. Germline CDR1 is DFQATT and CDR2 is SNEGSKA (reference sequence). CDR3 in amino acids: CSASPDRGYTF. CDR3 DNA: TGCAGTGCTAGCCCCGACAGAGGCTACACCTTC.

The CDR3 nucleotides read TGTGCCAGCAGCTTAGGTCGCGTTAATGAGCAGTTCTTC. Amino acids: CASSLGRVNEQFF. The chain links TRBV7-7 to TRBJ2-1; D uncertain. With 1 base removed from V and 7 bases from J, the gap between germline ends came to 8 bases. This CDR3 is built from 13 residues. CDR1 is SSHAT and CDR2 is FNYEAQ in the germline V gene (reference sequence).

This clonotype was observed many times. J is TRBJ1-4 and V is TRBV6-2 or TRBV6-3, with TRBD1 as a possible D gene (5 bases). Germline V CDR1 and CDR2: MNHEY, SVGEGT. The CDR3 runs 15 residues. Trimming took off 5 bases at V and 6 bases at J, with 16 bases between the two ends. The CDR3 DNA is TGTGCCAGCAGTCCCCAGGGCGAGGCGGATGAAAAACTGTTTTTT. Its protein product is CASSPQGEADEKLFF.

This clonotype was seen repeatedly, ten times or more. The rearrangement uses TRBV2 and TRBJ1-4; D gene uncertain. This CDR3 spans 16 amino acids. With 3 bases removed from V and 6 bases from J, the gap between germline ends came to 17 bases. Germline CDR1 reads SNHLY; CDR2 reads FYNNEI. Here the CDR3 DNA reads TGTGCCAGCAGTGACTATTTCAGAAACTCTGATGAAAAACTGTTTTTT. This translates into CASSDYFRNSDEKLFF. Supplemented by reference TRBV2 and TRBJ1-4, the full variable domain reads EPEVTQTPSHQVTQMGQEVILRCVPISNHLYFYWYRQILGQKVEFLVSFYNNEISEKSEIFDDQFSVERPDGSNFTLKIRSTKLEDSAMYFCASSDYFRNSDEKLFFGSGTQLSVL.

The chain is built from TRBV7-9 and TRBJ2-3, with D uncertain. The CDR3 runs 15 residues. From germline, CDR1 is SEHNR and CDR2 FQNEAQ (reference sequence). Trimming took off 3 bases at V and 5 bases at J, with 15 bases between the two ends. The CDR3 sequence is CASSFYSPAGDTQYF. The CDR3 DNA reads TGTGCCAGCAGCTTTTACTCTCCGGCAGGAGATACGCAGTATTTT.

The rearrangement links TRBV5-1 to TRBJ1-3, with 7 bases lining up with TRBD1. V lost 5 bases to trimming and J lost 1 base; unmatched junction nucleotides: 12. There are 17 residues in the CDR3. Germline-derived CDR1 and CDR2 are SGHRS and YFSETQ. DNA for the CDR3: TGCGCCAGCAGACTGACGTGGGGACAGCCTTCTGGAAACACCATATATTTT. Encoded protein: CASRLTWGQPSGNTIYF.

The gene calls are TRBV5-6 and TRBJ1-6; D is unresolved. V lost 0 bases and J 8 bases, leaving 6 bases between the germline ends. Germline V gene lookup returns CDR1 SGHDT and CDR2 YYEEEE. There are 13 residues in the CDR3. The CDR3: CASSLGGDSPLHF. CDR3 nucleotides: TGTGCCAGCAGCTTGGGTGGTGATTCACCCCTCCACTTT.

There are a few counts of this clonotype. The genes are TRBV7-8 and TRBJ1-2; maybe TRBD1 (5 bases). CDR3 length: 15 residues. Trimming shortened V by 5 bases and J by 3 bases, and 16 bases separated the two germline ends. The germline V gene has CDR1 SGHVS and CDR2 FQNEAQ. CDR3 amino acids: CASSMGLLSYYGYTF. Written as DNA, the CDR3 is TGTGCCAGCAGCATGGGACTTCTCTCATACTATGGCTACACCTTC. The full variable domain, in which reference TRBV7-8 and TRBJ1-2 provide the parts outside the CDR3, is GAGVSQSPRYKVAKRGQDVALRCDPISGHVSLFWYQQALGQGPEFLTYFQNEAQLDKSGLPSDRFFAERPEGSVSTLKIQRTQQEDSAVYLCASSMGLLSYYGYTFGSGTRLTVV.

This clonotype was seen only a few times. The V gene is TRBV6-1, the J gene TRBJ1-2; TRBD1 matches at 9 bases. Germline V lookup: CDR1 MNHNS, CDR2 SASEGT. The V gene end was trimmed by 6 bases and the J gene end by 6 bases; junction bases not matched to a gene: 8. The CDR3 length is 14 residues. The chain's CDR3 is CASSLDRGWNGYTF. In nucleotides, the CDR3 is TGTGCCAGCAGCCTAGACAGGGGGTGGAATGGCTACACCTTC.

The rearrangement links TRBV7-9 to TRBJ1-1; TRBD1 is a possible D gene (5 bases). The CDR3 has 13 amino acids. With 3 bases removed from V and 3 bases from J, the gap between germline ends came to 8 bases. Germline assignment: CDR1 SEHNR and CDR2 FQNEAQ (reference sequence). The CDR3, as DNA: TGTGCCAGCAGCTTCGGGGCAGACACTGAAGCTTTCTTT. Its translation: CASSFGADTEAFF.

This clonotype appeared a single time. A read error may explain this, as a much larger clone is one base away. The V gene is TRBV5-1, the J gene TRBJ1-2; D is unresolved. The CDR3 runs to 15 residues. The germline V gene encodes CDR1 SGHRS and CDR2 YFSETQ. The CDR3 region is CANSLESGANYGYTF. The CDR3 DNA follows: TGCGCCAACAGCTTGGAGTCCGGGGCTAACTATGGCTACACCTTC.

This clonotype was detected ten times or more. The chain uses TRBV5-1 and TRBJ2-1, with D perhaps assigned TRBD1 or TRBD2 (5 bases each). The CDR3 is made up of 14 amino acids. Germline values: CDR1 SGHRS, CDR2 YFSETQ. With 3 bases removed from V and 7 bases from J, the gap between germline ends came to 14 bases. The CDR3 nucleotides read TGCGCCAGCAGCTCGGCCGGGACGAGGAATGAGCAGTTCTTC. Protein: CASSSAGTRNEQFF.

Ten or more counts support this clonotype. V and J are TRBV7-2 and TRBJ2-1; D gene unclear. The germline gives CDR1 SGHTA, CDR2 FQGNSA. The V end lost 4 bases, the J end lost 10 bases, and 20 bases lay between the germline ends. The CDR3 is 15 residues long. CDR3 in amino acids: CASSSRPDAVVEQFF. The CDR3 nucleotides are TGTGCCAGCAGCTCGCGGCCGGATGCAGTGGTAGAGCAGTTCTTC.

This clonotype was detected a few times. The V and J genes are TRBV20-1 and TRBJ2-5; TRBD2 matches at 7 bases. V shed 6 bases and J 4 bases; nucleotides not matched to a gene: 8. The CDR3 has 13 residues. CDR1 is DFQATT and CDR2 is SNEGSKA in the germline V gene (reference sequence). CDR3 sequence (DNA): TGCAGTGCCCCATCGGGGGGAGGAGAGACCCAGTACTTC. It is translated as CSAPSGGGETQYF.

This clonotype turned up a few times. J is TRBJ2-2 and V is TRBV7-9; no definite D call. This CDR3 has 13 amino acids. Germline V gives CDR1 SEHNR, CDR2 FQNEAQ (reference sequence). V was pared by 3 bases and J by 4 bases, with 6 bases between. Written as DNA, the CDR3 is TGTGCCAGCAGCTTGGGGTCCACCGGGGAGCTGTTTTTT. As protein: CASSLGSTGELFF.